These T cell receptor beta chains were read from a single sample in a study of blood T cell repertoires in COVID-19. Clones were sequenced by immunoSEQ multiplex PCR, and TCRdb holds only the in-frame ones, with some missing. The sample lists about 170,000 clones; around 82% were seen once. Sequencing used peripheral blood. The receptors derive from a woman at least 80 years old with active or convalescent COVID-19. Each CDR3 is given with its conserved first and last residue. Fields, in order: D gene, V gene, clone size, J gene, CDR3 protein, CDR3 DNA. D genes are given only for firm matches. Where a row states a size, it is once, few, many or the class of an expanded clone; other rows omit it.

-	TRBV3-1/TRBV3-2	few	TRBJ2-2	CASSQATGRSTGELFF	TGTGCCAGCAGCCAAGCCACGGGTCGCTCGACCGGGGAGCTGTTTTTT
TRBD1	TRBV19	-	TRBJ1-2	CASSINRDRVGYTF	TGTGCCAGTAGTATAAACCGGGACAGGGTTGGCTACACCTTC
-	TRBV15	few	TRBJ1-2	CATSRDLLQGVYGYTF	TGTGCCACCAGCAGAGATTTATTACAGGGAGTATATGGCTACACCTTC
-	TRBV27	-	TRBJ2-6	CASSLYAGISGANVLTF	TGTGCCAGCAGTTTATACGCAGGCATCTCTGGGGCCAACGTCCTGACTTTC
TRBD1	TRBV6-5	-	TRBJ1-4	CASSYDRGNEKLFF	TGTGCCAGCAGTTACGACAGGGGTAATGAAAAACTGTTTTTT
TRBD2	TRBV6-5	-	TRBJ2-3	CASSYRGLAGTDTQYF	TGTGCCAGCAGTTACCGGGGACTAGCGGGAACAGATACGCAGTATTTT
-	TRBV6-5	few	TRBJ1-2	CASTTGSYGYTF	TGTGCCAGCACCACAGGTAGCTATGGCTACACCTTC
-	TRBV15	-	TRBJ2-7	CATSRDLSGPQYF	TGTGCCACCAGCAGAGATCTCTCTGGCCCCCAGTACTTC
-	TRBV5-6	-	TRBJ1-5	CASRRQASNQPQHF	TGTGCCAGCAGGCGACAGGCCAGCAATCAGCCCCAGCATTTT
-	TRBV11-1	-	TRBJ1-1	CASRPRRWSEAFF	TGTGCCAGCAGACCCCGTCGGTGGTCCGAAGCTTTCTTT
-	TRBV7-3	-	TRBJ2-3	CASSFSDTQYF	TGTGCCAGCAGCTTCTCGGATACGCAGTATTTT
-	TRBV19	-	TRBJ1-3	CASSILVVYGQNSGNTIYF	TGTGCCAGTAGTATCTTGGTGGTCTACGGACAGAACTCTGGAAACACCATATATTTT
-	TRBV19	-	TRBJ2-1	CASSRTTIPDEQFF	TGTGCCAGTAGTAGGACTACTATTCCGGATGAGCAGTTCTTC
-	TRBV28	-	TRBJ2-7	CASSPRLRLFYEQYF	TGTGCCAGCAGCCCCCGCTTGCGACTATTCTACGAGCAGTACTTC
-	TRBV19	-	TRBJ1-3	CASRQGLAAGNTIYF	TGTGCCAGTAGGCAGGGGCTCGCCGCTGGAAACACCATATATTTT
-	TRBV20-1	-	TRBJ2-3	CSVRITDTQYF	TGCAGCGTTCGTATCACAGATACGCAGTATTTT
-	TRBV7-9	once	TRBJ1-1	CASSPAKGVRRAEAFF	TGTGCCAGCAGCCCAGCGAAAGGCGTGAGGAGGGCTGAAGCTTTCTTT
-	TRBV30	-	TRBJ1-3	CAWSGQIGNTIYF	TGTGCCTGGAGTGGTCAGATTGGAAACACCATATATTTT
TRBD2	TRBV10-3	few	TRBJ2-1	CAISESRGLADNEQFF	TGTGCCATCAGTGAGTCCCGTGGACTAGCGGACAATGAGCAGTTCTTC
-	TRBV7-9	-	TRBJ1-4	CASSPQSTNEKLFF	TGTGCCAGCAGTCCACAATCAACTAATGAAAAACTGTTTTTT